These 22 T cell receptor beta chains were all obtained from the same sample, sequenced in a study of lymphopenia after photon versus proton radiotherapy. Method: immunoSEQ multiplex PCR; TCRdb's copy keeps in-frame clones and lacks some. The sample yields over 50,000 clones, around 88% seen once. This specimen consisted of peripheral blood, obtained from a patient treated with photon-based radiotherapy. The source of these receptors is a man aged 35-49 years with gastric cancer.

This chain connects TRBV7-6 to TRBJ2-2, with D hard to call. The V gene lost 5 bases and the J gene lost 5 bases, with 9 bases spanning the gap. CDR1 SGHVS and CDR2 FNYEAQ come from the germline V gene. This CDR3 is built from 13 residues. The CDR3 nucleotides read TGTGCCAGCAGCGCGACGGTAACCGGGGAGCTGTTTTTT. It specifies CASSATVTGELFF. The full variable domain, its missing parts supplied by reference TRBV7-6 and TRBJ2-2, is GAGVSQSPRYKVTKRGQDVALRCDPISGHVSLYWYRQALGQGPEFLTYFNYEAQQDKSGLPNDRFSAERPEGSISTLTIQRTEQRDSAMYRCASSATVTGELFFGEGSRLTVL.

The rearrangement links TRBV2 to TRBJ2-6, with 7 bases aligning to TRBD2. The CDR3 runs 17 residues. Germline assignment: CDR1 SNHLY and CDR2 FYNNEI. Germline trimming cut 4 bases from V and 1 base from J; bases unmatched to any gene: 7. The CDR3 DNA follows: TGTGCCAGCAGTGCCCTGGGGAGGGGATCTGGGGCCAACGTCCTGACTTTC. It encodes CASSALGRGSGANVLTF.

The genes are TRBV9 and TRBJ2-2; D not certain. This CDR3 region has 14 residues. With 8 bases removed from V and 6 bases from J, the gap between germline ends came to 17 bases. Per germline, CDR1 SGDLS and CDR2 YYNGEE. CDR3: CASASTSEAGELFF. CDR3 bases: TGTGCCAGTGCTAGTACGTCGGAAGCCGGGGAGCTGTTTTTT.

The chain links TRBV6-6 to TRBJ2-1, with D hard to call. With 4 bases removed from V and 3 bases from J, the gap between germline ends came to 4 bases. The CDR3 runs 12 residues. The germline gives CDR1 MNHNY, CDR2 SVGAGI (reference sequence). The CDR3 DNA follows: TGTGCCAGCAGTTTAAACTACAATGAGCAGTTCTTC. Amino acids: CASSLNYNEQFF.

The V and J genes are TRBV6-1 and TRBJ1-6; D is unresolved. Per germline, CDR1 MNHNS and CDR2 SASEGT. V was trimmed by 1 base and J by 7 bases, leaving 5 bases between them. This CDR3 is 13 amino acids long. As DNA, the CDR3 is TGTGCCAGCAGTGAAGGGCTAAATTCACCCCTCCACTTT. It translates to CASSEGLNSPLHF.

The chain combines TRBV19 with TRBJ1-5; D is undetermined. CDR3 size: 15 residues. Germline values: CDR1 LNHDA, CDR2 SQIVND (reference sequence). V lost 0 bases and J 5 bases, leaving 11 bases between the germline ends. Here the CDR3 reads CASSIDRRQDQPQHF. CDR3 bases: TGTGCCAGTAGTATAGACCGTCGCCAGGATCAGCCCCAGCATTTT.

The rearrangement links TRBV2 to TRBJ1-6; no reliable D call. This CDR3 is built from 14 residues. Germline assignment: CDR1 SNHLY and CDR2 FYNNEI. V was shortened by 7 bases and J by 7 bases, with 14 bases between the two germline ends. The CDR3 loop reads CASTPDRTNSPLHF. Here the CDR3 DNA reads TGTGCCAGCACCCCGGACCGAACCAATTCACCCCTCCACTTT. The entire variable domain, with the rest obtained from reference TRBV2 and TRBJ1-6, is as follows: EPEVTQTPSHQVTQMGQEVILRCVPISNHLYFYWYRQILGQKVEFLVSFYNNEISEKSEIFDDQFSVERPDGSNFTLKIRSTKLEDSAMYFCASTPDRTNSPLHFGNGTRLTVT.

The chain uses TRBV27 and TRBJ1-1, with D tentatively TRBD1 (6 bases). Looked up from germline, CDR1 is MNHEY and CDR2 is SMNVEV (reference sequence). V lost 2 bases to trimming and J lost 10 bases, with 14 bases between them. This CDR3 is built from 13 residues. This CDR3 is CASSLGGAGVAFF. The DNA of the CDR3 is TGTGCCAGCAGTTTAGGGGGGGCGGGGGTAGCTTTCTTT.

The chain joins TRBV5-1 to TRBJ1-3; D might be TRBD1 (6 bases). Germline CDR1 and CDR2: SGHRS and YFSETQ. With 3 bases removed from V and 0 bases from J, the gap between germline ends came to 10 bases. The CDR3 is made up of 15 amino acids. The CDR3 region is CASSSDRSSGNTIYF. The CDR3 nucleotides read TGCGCCAGCAGCTCTGACAGGAGCTCTGGAAACACCATATATTTT.

The chain is built from TRBV14 and TRBJ2-3, with 11 bases that match TRBD2. Looked up from germline, CDR1 is SGHDN and CDR2 is FVKESK. The CDR3 is 17 residues long. Germline trimming cut 0 bases from V and 5 bases from J; bases unmatched to any gene: 7. The CDR3 region has the DNA TGTGCCAGCAGCCAAGATGTGCTAGCGGGGGGTTTAGATACGCAGTATTTT. Translation: CASSQDVLAGGLDTQYF. The full variable domain, completed using reference TRBV14 and TRBJ2-3, is EAGVTQFPSHSVIEKGQTVTLRCDPISGHDNLYWYRRVMGKEIKFLLHFVKESKQDESGMPNNRFLAERTGGTYSTLKVQPAELEDSGVYFCASSQDVLAGGLDTQYFGPGTRLTVL.

This clone appeared once. The chain is built from TRBV5-5 and TRBJ2-7; 8 bases match TRBD2. The CDR3 has 14 amino acids. J gave up 4 bases and V 4 bases, and 7 bases lay outside the gene matches. Germline CDR1 and CDR2: SGHKS and YYEKEE (reference sequence). This CDR3 reads CASSLAGGWYEQYF. The CDR3 DNA reads TGTGCCAGCAGCCTGGCGGGGGGCTGGTACGAGCAGTACTTC.

J is TRBJ1-1 and V is TRBV7-2, with D tentatively TRBD1 (6 bases). Germline CDR1 is SGHTA and CDR2 is FQGNSA. The ends were cut back, 2 bases at V and 1 base at J, with 11 bases in the middle. The CDR3 totals 15 residues. The chain's CDR3 is CASSLNPGANTEAFF. CDR3 nucleotides: TGTGCCAGCAGCTTAAATCCGGGGGCGAACACTGAAGCTTTCTTT. The complete variable domain, with remaining parts taken from reference TRBV7-2 and TRBJ1-1, reads GAGVSQSPSNKVTEKGKDVELRCDPISGHTALYWYRQSLGQGLEFLIYFQGNSAPDKSGLPSDRFSAERTGGSVSTLTIQRTQQEDSAVYLCASSLNPGANTEAFFGQGTRLTVV.

The genes are TRBV7-8 and TRBJ1-1; no clear D. This CDR3 region has 13 residues. Trimming left V 1 base short and J 1 base short, with 4 bases between. Looked up from germline, CDR1 is SGHVS and CDR2 is FQNEAQ. CDR3 nucleotides: TGTGCCAGCAGCTTAGTTGGGAACACTGAAGCTTTCTTT. Amino acids: CASSLVGNTEAFF.

The rearrangement uses TRBV4-3 and TRBJ1-3, with D maybe TRBD1 (5 bases). The CDR3 consists of 17 residues. The V gene lost 1 base and the J gene lost 3 bases, with 16 bases spanning the gap. Per germline, CDR1 LGHNA and CDR2 YSLEER. The CDR3 protein is CASSQAFSGGDGNTIYF. The CDR3 DNA sequence: TGCGCCAGCAGCCAAGCCTTCTCCGGGGGGGATGGAAACACCATATATTTT.

The genes are TRBV2 and TRBJ2-5; D is ambiguous. V shed 8 bases and J shed 10 bases, with 14 bases lying between them. Looked up from germline, CDR1 is SNHLY and CDR2 is FYNNEI. The CDR3 contains 11 residues. The CDR3 protein is CASGLQRDQYF. CDR3 nucleotides: TGTGCCAGCGGCCTGCAGCGAGACCAGTACTTC.

The chain couples TRBV11-2 to TRBJ2-3; possible D gene TRBD2, 6 bases. Germline CDR1 reads SGHAT; CDR2 reads FQNNGV. V lost 0 bases to trimming and J lost 5 bases, with 12 bases between them. The CDR3 consists of 15 residues. The CDR3 sequence is CASSLEVGGRDTQYF. In DNA, the CDR3 is TGTGCCAGCAGCTTAGAGGTGGGAGGAAGAGATACGCAGTATTTT.

The chain joins TRBV6-5 to TRBJ1-2; a possible D gene is TRBD1 (6 bases). Per the germline V gene, CDR1 is MNHEY and CDR2 is SVGAGI. The CDR3 is made up of 13 amino acids. Trimming took 6 bases from V and 7 from J, leaving 15 bases between them. The CDR3 bases are TGTGCCAGCAGAACCGGGACAAGTGTTGGCTACACCTTC. It yields the protein CASRTGTSVGYTF.

CDR3 loop: CASSIGALMNTEAFF. The DNA for the CDR3 is TGTGCCAGTAGTATCGGGGCCTTGATGAACACTGAAGCTTTCTTT. The chain employs TRBV19 and TRBJ1-1; TRBD1 is a possible D gene (5 bases). The germline gives CDR1 LNHDA, CDR2 SQIVND (reference sequence). V was cut by 3 bases and J by 0 bases, with 11 bases left in between. The CDR3 length is 15 residues.

The chain uses TRBV7-2 and TRBJ1-5, with 7 positions matching TRBD1. Germline values: CDR1 SGHTA, CDR2 FQGNSA. This CDR3 is 17 amino acids long. J was trimmed by 0 bases and V by 1 base; bases with no gene match: 6. The CDR3 here is CASSLGGTAYSNQPQHF. In nucleotides, the CDR3 is TGTGCCAGCAGCTTAGGAGGGACAGCTTATAGCAATCAGCCCCAGCATTTT.

The gene calls are TRBV11-1 and TRBJ2-3; 7 nucleotides align to TRBD1. This CDR3 has 15 amino acids. CDR1 is SGHAT, CDR2 FQDESV, per germline (reference sequence). V was clipped by 5 bases and J by 3 bases; unmatched bases: 8. Written as DNA, the CDR3 is TGTGCCAGCAGCCCTACAGGGGTGGGGACAGATACGCAGTATTTT. This translates into CASSPTGVGTDTQYF.

This clone was observed a few times. CDR3 protein: CASSLGTAGPQHF. CDR3 coding DNA: TGTGCCAGCAGCCTAGGGACGGCTGGGCCCCAGCATTTT. The chain has TRBV5-6 and TRBJ1-5; D is possibly TRBD1 (5 bases). Germline CDR1 reads SGHDT; CDR2 reads YYEEEE. With 4 bases removed from V and 9 bases from J, the gap between germline ends came to 14 bases. The CDR3 is 13 residues long.

The chain recombines TRBV5-1 with TRBJ1-1; D is possibly TRBD1 (5 bases). There are 15 residues in the CDR3. CDR1 SGHRS and CDR2 YFSETQ come from the germline V gene. Trimming left V 0 bases short and J 1 base short, with 10 bases between. DNA for the CDR3: TGCGCCAGCAGCTTGGGGCAGGGTTCGAACACTGAAGCTTTCTTT. This gives the protein CASSLGQGSNTEAFF.